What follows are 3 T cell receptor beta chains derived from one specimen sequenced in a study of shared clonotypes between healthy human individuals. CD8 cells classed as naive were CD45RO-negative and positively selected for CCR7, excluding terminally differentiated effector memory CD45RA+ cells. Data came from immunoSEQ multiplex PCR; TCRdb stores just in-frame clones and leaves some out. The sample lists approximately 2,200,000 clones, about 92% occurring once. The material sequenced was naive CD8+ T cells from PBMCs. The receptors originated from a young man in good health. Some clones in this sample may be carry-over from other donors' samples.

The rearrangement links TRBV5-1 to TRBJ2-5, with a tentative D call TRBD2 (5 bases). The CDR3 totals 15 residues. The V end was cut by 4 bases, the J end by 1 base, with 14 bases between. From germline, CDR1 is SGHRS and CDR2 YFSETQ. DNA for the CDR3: TGCGCCAGCAGCACCCTGGGGAGCGCCCAAGAGACCCAGTACTTC. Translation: CASSTLGSAQETQYF.

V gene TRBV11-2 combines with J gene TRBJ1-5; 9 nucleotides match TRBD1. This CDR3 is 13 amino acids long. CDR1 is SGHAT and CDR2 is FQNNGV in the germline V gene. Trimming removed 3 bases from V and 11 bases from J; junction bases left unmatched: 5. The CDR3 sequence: CASSLDRGGSQHF. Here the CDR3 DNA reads TGTGCCAGCAGCTTGGACAGGGGAGGGTCCCAGCATTTT.

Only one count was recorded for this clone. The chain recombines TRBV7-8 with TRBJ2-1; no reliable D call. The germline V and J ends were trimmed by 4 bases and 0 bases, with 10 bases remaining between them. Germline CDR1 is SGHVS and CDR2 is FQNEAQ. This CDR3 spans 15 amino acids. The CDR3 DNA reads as TGTGCCAGCAGCTCGGGTCTTAACTCCTACAATGAGCAGTTCTTC. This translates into CASSSGLNSYNEQFF.